Below are 26 T cell receptor beta chains sequenced from a single sample in a study of T cell changes during pregnancy in multiple sclerosis. The data were produced by immunoSEQ multiplex PCR, yet TCRdb's version contains in-frame clones alone and is incomplete. Here the sample spans around 77,000 clones, roughly nine tenths being singletons. Sequencing used peripheral blood, obtained in the third trimester of pregnancy. These receptors were collected from a female donor with multiple sclerosis, enrolled in a pregnancy study.

The chain joins TRBV19 to TRBJ2-7; the D gene is possibly TRBD1 (5 bases). V lost 3 bases, J lost 2 bases, and 14 bases lay in between. The length of the CDR3 is 15 residues. CDR1 and CDR2 (germline): LNHDA, SQIVND (reference sequence). The CDR3 DNA reads as TGTGCCAGTAGTATCGGGCAGGGCCTTGCCTACGAGCAGTACTTC. This codes for CASSIGQGLAYEQYF.

The genes are TRBV11-1 and TRBJ2-5; D is perhaps TRBD1 (7 bases). This CDR3 region has 13 residues. V gave up 5 bases and J gave up 5 bases, with 12 bases separating them. CDR1 is SGHAT and CDR2 is FQDESV in the germline V gene (reference sequence). Here the CDR3 reads CASSQGGHETQYF. The DNA for the CDR3 is TGTGCCAGCAGCCAGGGGGGTCACGAGACCCAGTACTTC.

V is TRBV5-1 and J is TRBJ2-2; 9 positions agree with TRBD2. J gave up 1 base and V 4 bases, and 8 bases lay outside the gene matches. The CDR3 runs 17 residues. Germline CDR1 and CDR2: SGHRS and YFSETQ. The CDR3, as DNA: TGCGCCAGCAGCGCTGACCTAGCGGGACAGAACACCGGGGAGCTGTTTTTT. Residues: CASSADLAGQNTGELFF.

The chain is built from TRBV18 and TRBJ2-5, with 8 bases lining up with TRBD2. CDR1 and CDR2 from the germline V gene are KGHSH and LQKENI. The length of the CDR3 is 18 residues. Unmatched junction bases numbered 12, after V lost 0 bases and J lost 3 bases. CDR3 DNA: TGTGCCAGCTCACCACCCACAAACCGACTAGCGCGAGAAGAGACCCAGTACTTC. Protein product: CASSPPTNRLAREETQYF. The full variable domain, completed using reference TRBV18 and TRBJ2-5, is NAGVMQNPRHLVRRRGQEARLRCSPMKGHSHVYWYRQLPEEGLKFMVYLQKENIIDESGMPKERFSAEFPKEGPSILRIQQVVRGDSAAYFCASSPPTNRLAREETQYFGPGTRLLVL.

The rearrangement joins TRBV7-2 to TRBJ2-1; TRBD2 agrees at 11 bases. This CDR3 is built from 17 residues. Germline CDR1 is SGHTA and CDR2 is FQGNSA. Trimming removed 1 base from V and 7 bases from J; junction bases left unmatched: 9. In DNA form, the CDR3 reads TGTGCCAGCAGCTTAGGGCCTAGCGGGAGGATTACTAATGAGCAGTTCTTC. Translated, it gives CASSLGPSGRITNEQFF.

The chain links TRBV30 to TRBJ2-1; possible D gene TRBD2, 5 bases. With 0 bases removed from V and 0 bases from J, the gap between germline ends came to 9 bases. Germline CDR1 and CDR2: GTSNPN and SVGIG (reference sequence). The CDR3 length is 15 residues. The CDR3 is CAWSVGGLSYNEQFF. CDR3 sequence (DNA): TGTGCCTGGAGTGTTGGAGGCCTCTCCTACAATGAGCAGTTCTTC.

The chain's CDR3 is CASSLGQVYNEQFF. CDR3 in DNA: TGCGCCAGCAGCCTAGGACAGGTTTACAATGAGCAGTTCTTC. This chain links TRBV5-1 with TRBJ2-1; TRBD1 matches at 7 bases. There are 14 residues in the CDR3. The V segment lost 4 bases and the J segment 4 bases; nucleotides outside the gene matches: 5. Germline loops: CDR1 SGHRS, CDR2 YFSETQ.

The chain joins TRBV7-9 to TRBJ2-7, with a tentative D call TRBD2 (6 bases). The germline CDR1 and CDR2 sequences are SEHNR and FQNEAQ (reference sequence). V lost 1 base to trimming and J lost 5 bases, with 12 bases between them. The CDR3 is 14 residues long. The CDR3 DNA sequence: TGTGCCAGCAGCTTAGGAGTAGCGGTTAACGAGCAGTACTTC. It is translated as CASSLGVAVNEQYF.

V gene TRBV6-5 combines with J gene TRBJ1-5, with D possibly being TRBD1 (5 bases). In germline, CDR1 is MNHEY, CDR2 SVGAGI. The CDR3 is 15 amino acids. Trimming shortened V by 3 bases and J by 8 bases, and 17 bases separated the two germline ends. The CDR3, as DNA: TGTGCCAGCAGTTATAGTGGGGCACGGGTTGAGCCCCAGCATTTT. Translated, it gives CASSYSGARVEPQHF.

CDR3 loop: CASSQEQGATYEQYF. CDR3 nucleotides: TGTGCCAGCAGCCAAGAACAGGGTGCGACCTACGAGCAGTACTTC. The chain employs TRBV7-9 and TRBJ2-7; D might be TRBD1 (6 bases). Germline V gene lookup returns CDR1 SEHNR and CDR2 FQNEAQ (reference sequence). Trimming stripped 5 bases from V and 2 bases from J, with 16 bases between. This CDR3 contains 15 residues.

There are a few counts of this clone. CDR3 bases: TGTGCCAGTAGTAAAGGACAGGGGGGGGATCAGCCCCAGCATTTT. Residues: CASSKGQGGDQPQHF. This chain joins TRBV19 and TRBJ1-5, with TRBD1 identical over 10 bases. Per the germline V gene, CDR1 is LNHDA and CDR2 is SQIVND (reference sequence). The CDR3 contains 15 residues. Trimming took 4 bases from V and 5 from J; bases not matched to a gene: 5.

This clone was detected only once. The rearrangement joins TRBV30 to TRBJ2-2; 7 nucleotides align to TRBD2. The J segment lost 0 bases and the V segment lost 5 bases, leaving 3 bases of the junction unmatched. The germline V gene has CDR1 GTSNPN and CDR2 SVGIG (reference sequence). This CDR3 contains 14 residues. The CDR3: CAWVAGTNTGELFF. CDR3 nucleotides: TGTGCCTGGGTAGCGGGTACGAACACCGGGGAGCTGTTTTTT.

The V and J genes are TRBV10-3 and TRBJ2-2, with 10 bases matching TRBD1. After removal of 7 bases from V and 8 bases from J, the junction contained 7 bases not matched to a gene. From germline, CDR1 is ENHRY and CDR2 SYGVKD. This CDR3 has 14 amino acids. The DNA of the CDR3 is TGTGCCATCAATAGGGACAGGGGACTGGGGGAGCTGTTTTTT. It is translated as CAINRDRGLGELFF.

The J gene is TRBJ2-1, the V gene TRBV29-1, with D maybe TRBD2 (6 bases). The CDR3 runs to 15 residues. Germline assignment: CDR1 SQVTM and CDR2 ANQGSEA. V lost 6 bases and J lost 0, with 15 bases in between. The CDR3 loop is CSVPLEGSSYNEQFF. CDR3 in DNA: TGCAGCGTCCCCTTGGAGGGGAGCTCCTACAATGAGCAGTTCTTC.

The chain employs TRBV7-2 and TRBJ1-4; TRBD1 matches at 7 bases. This CDR3 has 14 amino acids. V trimming: 6 bases; J trimming: 7 bases; junction bases outside the gene matches: 8. From germline, CDR1 is SGHTA and CDR2 FQGNSA. CDR3 loop: CASRPDRVGEKLFF. The CDR3 DNA reads TGTGCCAGCAGGCCAGACAGGGTGGGTGAAAAACTGTTTTTT.

This chain links TRBV5-6 with TRBJ2-5, with TRBD1 matching over 9 bases. Unmatched junction bases numbered 9, after V lost 4 bases and J lost 5 bases. In germline, CDR1 is SGHDT, CDR2 YYEEEE. The CDR3 contains 15 residues. The CDR3 is CASSGGTGIVETQYF. CDR3 in DNA: TGTGCCAGCAGCGGTGGGACAGGGATCGTCGAGACCCAGTACTTC.

The chain employs TRBV9 and TRBJ2-7, with 8 positions matching TRBD2. V was clipped by 4 bases and J by 7 bases; unmatched bases: 10. Germline CDR1 is SGDLS and CDR2 is YYNGEE. The CDR3 is 14 amino acids. This chain's CDR3 is CASSLAGGRGEQYF. The CDR3 nucleotides read TGTGCCAGCAGCCTGGCGGGAGGCCGGGGGGAGCAGTACTTC.

The chain recombines TRBV7-2 with TRBJ2-5, with a tentative D call TRBD1 (5 bases). V lost 1 base, J lost 5 bases, and 20 bases lay in between. Germline lookup yields CDR1 SGHTA and CDR2 FQGNSA. The length of the CDR3 is 17 residues. CDR3 loop: CASSLGLRGRVRETQYF. The DNA for the CDR3 is TGTGCCAGCAGCTTAGGGCTTAGGGGCAGGGTAAGGGAGACCCAGTACTTC.

The rearrangement links TRBV9 to TRBJ2-5; TRBD2 matches at 7 bases. The tail of the sequence fits TRBJ2-7 better, so the J call may be wrong. The CDR3 spans 15 residues. Looked up from germline, CDR1 is SGDLS and CDR2 is YYNGEE. The CDR3 protein is CASSVGAGSSYEQYF. CDR3 sequence (DNA): TGTGCCAGCAGCGTGGGAGCGGGAAGCTCCTACGAGCAGTACTTC.

The J gene is TRBJ1-1, the V gene TRBV25-1; D might be TRBD1 (6 bases). V was pared by 3 bases and J by 1 base, with 15 bases between. This CDR3 spans 16 amino acids. CDR1 and CDR2 (germline): MGHDK, SYGVNS. CDR3 region: CASSDPGGGANTEAFF. For the CDR3, the DNA is TGTGCCAGCAGTGACCCTGGAGGGGGGGCGAACACTGAAGCTTTCTTT.

This chain connects TRBV6-5 to TRBJ2-3, with 10 bases fitting TRBD1. The CDR3 runs to 16 residues. The trim removed 4 bases at V and 1 base at J, leaving 5 bases unmatched. Per germline, CDR1 MNHEY and CDR2 SVGAGI. As DNA, the CDR3 is TGTGCCAGCAGTTGGGACAGGGGAAGGGGCACAGATACGCAGTATTTT. Translating gives CASSWDRGRGTDTQYF.

The chain combines TRBV18 with TRBJ2-5; the D is unclear. V shed 6 bases and J shed 4 bases, with 21 bases lying between them. The CDR3 runs to 16 residues. CDR1 and CDR2 (germline): KGHSH, LQKENI. The CDR3 DNA follows: TGTGCCAGCTCCCCGGAGCCGTCGTCCTCGAGAGAGACCCAGTACTTC. Protein product: CASSPEPSSSRETQYF.

V gene TRBV2 combines with J gene TRBJ1-4; 7 bases agree with TRBD1. V lost 8 bases and J lost 10; bases outside the gene matches: 10. The CDR3 is 13 amino acids. Germline assignment: CDR1 SNHLY and CDR2 FYNNEI. The CDR3 DNA reads as TGTGCCAGCTGGAGACAGGGTGGCGGAAAACTGTTTTTT. This encodes CASWRQGGGKLFF. The entire variable domain, with the rest obtained from reference TRBV2 and TRBJ1-4, is as follows: EPEVTQTPSHQVTQMGQEVILRCVPISNHLYFYWYRQILGQKVEFLVSFYNNEISEKSEIFDDQFSVERPDGSNFTLKIRSTKLEDSAMYFCASWRQGGGKLFFGSGTQLSVL.

The chain joins TRBV11-1 to TRBJ2-5, with 8 bases identical to TRBD2. This CDR3 contains 15 residues. The V gene's germline CDR1 is SGHAT and CDR2 FQDESV (reference sequence). Unmatched junction bases numbered 8, after V lost 4 bases and J lost 4 bases. CDR3 amino acids: CASSSLLGLAETQYF. The CDR3, as DNA: TGTGCCAGCAGCTCCCTACTCGGACTAGCAGAGACCCAGTACTTC.

The chain employs TRBV5-1 and TRBJ1-2; 9 bases line up with TRBD1. V lost 2 bases and J lost 6; bases outside the gene matches: 8. The germline gives CDR1 SGHRS, CDR2 YFSETQ. The CDR3 has 15 amino acids. The CDR3 DNA is TGCGCCAGCAGCTTACAGGGGGCGCATCTTGATGGCTACACCTTC. This sequence encodes CASSLQGAHLDGYTF. Supplemented by reference TRBV5-1 and TRBJ1-2, the full variable domain reads KAGVTQTPRYLIKTRGQQVTLSCSPISGHRSVSWYQQTPGQGLQFLFEYFSETQRNKGNFPGRFSGRQFSNSRSEMNVSTLELGDSALYLCASSLQGAHLDGYTFGSGTRLTVV.

The CDR3 spells CATSGTRDTDTQYF. In DNA, the CDR3 is TGTGCCACCAGCGGGACACGGGACACAGATACGCAGTATTTT. The chain has TRBV15 and TRBJ2-3, with D tentatively TRBD1 (6 bases). Trimming removed 5 bases from V and 2 bases from J, with 11 bases in between. The CDR3 is 14 residues long. The germline gives CDR1 LNHNV, CDR2 YYDKDF (reference sequence).